This TCR beta chain is from a study of T cells in Graves' hyperthyroidism and ophthalmopathy. The study, taken as a whole, reports: The model forecast ophthalmopathy, anticipating it by a median approximately 6 months before onset. Most thyroid clonotypes that were expanded above 0.001 also turned up in blood. Stable hyperthyroidism and ophthalmopathy were separated using 13 V-J signatures.

Clinicians diagnosed patients from clinical symptoms, serum thyroxine and TRAb, thyroid ultrasound and orbital computed tomography. This CDR3 comprises 13 residues. V dropped 5 bases and J dropped 8 bases, with 15 bases sitting between them. From RNA transcripts, TCR beta CDR3 regions were amplified. During a first-round RT-PCR of the TCR CDR3, the HTBI primer set was used. TCRdb called the multiplex PCR reads again in MiXCR, with one record for every CDR3 protein. The sample holds about 53,000 distinct CDR3 sequences; less than 50% are singletons and the top ten take 9.5% to 15%. This clonotype appeared many times. The antigen is unknown.

This TCR came from a woman aged 25 to 39 with Graves' ophthalmopathy. Material for sequencing was blood. The J gene is TRBJ1-1, the V gene TRBV12-3 or TRBV12-4; D ambiguous. This CDR3 reads CASSRNGPTEAFF. CDR3 sequence (DNA): TGTGCCAGCAGTAGAAACGGACCGACCGAAGCTTTCTTT.